This TCR beta chain is drawn from a study of T cell responses to AZD1222 COVID-19 vaccine. Broader study findings: Donors, mostly white British, included more females; clonal diversity was possibly underestimated. Targets within unmutated variant regions were reportedly found for nearly half of spike-specific TCRs.

Some clones are missing from TCRdb's copy, which holds only in-frame ones; the method was immunoSEQ multiplex PCR. The table lists nearly 100,000 clones, roughly 84% of them singletons. Germline-derived CDR1 and CDR2 are LGHNA and YNFKEQ. Trimming cost V 0 bases and J 0 bases; bases outside gene matches: 7. The CDR3 runs to 19 residues. This clone showed up just once. The antigen is not known. The sequences come from peripheral blood, collected on day 0 of AZD1222 vaccination. The chain links TRBV4-2 to TRBJ2-2; TRBD2 aligns across 10 bases. The clonotype originates from an adult in good health. As DNA, the CDR3 is TGTGCCAGCAGCCAAGATGGGGTAGCGGGGGGAACGAACACCGGGGAGCTGTTTTTT. Its translation is CASSQDGVAGGTNTGELFF.